Detailed here is one T cell receptor (beta chain). These data originate in a study of radiotherapy plus CTLA-4 blockade in lung cancer. Trimming cost V 0 bases and J 8 bases, with 17 bases left between them. The CDR3 extends over 15 amino acids. Germline V lookup: CDR1 SGHNT, CDR2 YYREEE (reference sequence). The protocol was immunoSEQ multiplex PCR, while the TCRdb copy is restricted to in-frame clones and leaves out a portion. The sample contains 40,000 to 50,000 clones, roughly 73% of which appear only once. The J gene is TRBJ1-1, the V gene TRBV5-4; D might be TRBD1 (5 bases). The TCR originated in a human donor with non-small cell lung cancer who had a complete response to radiotherapy plus ipilimumab. The sequencing used peripheral blood, collected from a patient treated with radiotherapy plus ipilimumab. The CDR3: CASSLDSGGGAEAFF. CDR3 nucleotides: TGTGCCAGCAGCTTGGATTCCGGGGGAGGGGCCGAAGCTTTCTTT.